The 9 T cell receptor beta chains given below trace back to one sample, sequenced in a study of T cells in localized non-small cell lung cancer. Data came from immunoSEQ multiplex PCR; TCRdb stores just in-frame clones and leaves some out. The sample contains tens of thousands of clones, 84% of which appear only once. The material sequenced was peripheral blood mononuclear cells, taken before any cancer treatment. Receptor source: a man between 35 and 75 years old with stage III lung adenocarcinoma.

This clone was counted a few times. The chain carries TRBV6-5 and TRBJ1-5; D might be TRBD1 (5 bases). In germline, CDR1 is MNHEY, CDR2 SVGAGI. Deletions cut 4 bases from V and 5 bases from J, with 15 bases between. The CDR3 runs 15 residues. CDR3: CASSSSWGGDQPQHF. In nucleotides, the CDR3 is TGTGCCAGCAGTTCTTCTTGGGGAGGGGATCAGCCCCAGCATTTT.

V is TRBV28 and J is TRBJ1-5; TRBD1 is a possible D gene (5 bases). This CDR3 is built from 14 residues. V was cut by 11 bases and J by 3 bases, with 17 bases left in between. Germline CDR1 reads MDHEN; CDR2 reads SYDVKM. This CDR3 reads CAGQMGGDNQPQHF. The CDR3 DNA reads TGTGCCGGCCAGATGGGGGGGGACAATCAGCCCCAGCATTTT.

The chain joins TRBV5-4 to TRBJ1-2, with D possibly matching TRBD1 (5 bases). V dropped 2 bases and J dropped 8 bases, with 13 bases sitting between them. Germline V gene data show CDR1 as SGHNT and CDR2 as YYREEE (reference sequence). The CDR3 loop spans 13 amino acids. The CDR3 coding sequence is TGTGCCAGCAGCTTCCGGGACCTGCAAGGCTACACCTTC. As protein: CASSFRDLQGYTF.

The chain joins TRBV5-3 to TRBJ1-1; the D is unclear. TRBV5-3 is an ORF, and what it does is uncertain. The CDR3 extends over 13 amino acids. Deletions cut 6 bases from V and 1 base from J, with 10 bases between. The DNA of the CDR3 is TGTGCCAGAACGGGCGGGCCGAACACTGAAGCTTTCTTT. Encoded protein: CARTGGPNTEAFF.

A single count supports this clone. The V call is TRBV7-9, the J call TRBJ2-7, with D maybe TRBD1 (8 bases). This CDR3 is 16 amino acids long. With 5 bases removed from V and 3 bases from J, the gap between germline ends came to 20 bases. Germline lookup yields CDR1 SEHNR and CDR2 FQNEAQ (reference sequence). The CDR3 DNA reads as TGTGCCAGCAGCGATAACAGGGGGGGATTCCTCTACGAGCAGTACTTC. Its translation: CASSDNRGGFLYEQYF.

CDR3 sequence: CASSVAVGDTQYF. CDR3 in DNA: TGTGCCAGCAGCGTAGCAGTTGGAGATACGCAGTATTTT. The chain carries TRBV9 and TRBJ2-3; D remains unclear. With 0 bases removed from V and 5 bases from J, the gap between germline ends came to 7 bases. Germline CDR1 reads SGDLS; CDR2 reads YYNGEE. The CDR3 covers 13 residues.

The chain couples TRBV6-5 to TRBJ2-7, with D tentatively TRBD1 (7 bases). Trimming left V 6 bases short and J 1 base short, with 13 bases between. The CDR3 is 14 amino acids. Germline assignment: CDR1 MNHEY and CDR2 SVGAGI. The CDR3 region is CASSGGQTSYEQYF. DNA of the CDR3: TGTGCCAGCAGCGGGGGACAGACTTCCTACGAGCAGTACTTC.

With respect to this clone: It is unclear where the CDR3 begins or ends on the DNA, so no DNA is shown, and the CDR3 is as TCRdb lists it. This chain connects TRBV13 to TRBJ1-1. The germline CDR1 and CDR2 sequences are PRHDT and FYEKMQ (reference sequence). With termini counted, the CDR3 has 15 amino acids. CDR3 amino acids: CASSSSGGPNTEAFF.

V and J are TRBV19 and TRBJ2-5; 10 nucleotides line up with TRBD2. Germline trimming cut 4 bases from V and 7 bases from J; bases unmatched to any gene: 6. Per germline, CDR1 LNHDA and CDR2 SQIVND (reference sequence). The CDR3 is 14 amino acids. For the CDR3, the DNA is TGTGCCAGTAGTAGTACCGGGACTAGCGTGACCCAGTACTTC. It specifies CASSSTGTSVTQYF.